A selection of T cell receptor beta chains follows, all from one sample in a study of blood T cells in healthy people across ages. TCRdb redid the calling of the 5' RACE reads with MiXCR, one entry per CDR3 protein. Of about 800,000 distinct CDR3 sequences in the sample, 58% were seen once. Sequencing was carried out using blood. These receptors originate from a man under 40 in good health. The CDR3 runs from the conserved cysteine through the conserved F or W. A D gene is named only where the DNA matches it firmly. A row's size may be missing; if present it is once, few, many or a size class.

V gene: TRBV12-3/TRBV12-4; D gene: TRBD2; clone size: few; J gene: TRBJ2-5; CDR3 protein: CASKPGGAYWETQYF; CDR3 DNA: TGTGCCAGCAAACCCGGGGGGGCCTATTGGGAGACCCAGTACTTC
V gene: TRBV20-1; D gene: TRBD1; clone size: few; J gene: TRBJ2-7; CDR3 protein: CSARAWDRGTYEQYF; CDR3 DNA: TGCAGTGCTAGAGCATGGGACAGGGGGACCTACGAGCAGTACTTC
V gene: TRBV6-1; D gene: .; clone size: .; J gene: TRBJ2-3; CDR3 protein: CASSEARVNRDTDTQYF; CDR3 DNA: TGTGCCAGCAGTGAAGCGCGGGTTAACAGGGACACAGATACGCAGTATTTT
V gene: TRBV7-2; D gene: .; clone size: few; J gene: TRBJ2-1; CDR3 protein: CASSFRQGGSEQFF; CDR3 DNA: TGTGCCAGCAGCTTCCGACAGGGCGGGAGTGAGCAGTTCTTC
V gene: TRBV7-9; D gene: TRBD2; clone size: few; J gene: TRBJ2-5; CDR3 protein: CASSLERLAGERETQYF; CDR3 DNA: TGTGCCAGCAGCTTAGAGAGACTAGCGGGAGAACGAGAGACCCAGTACTTC
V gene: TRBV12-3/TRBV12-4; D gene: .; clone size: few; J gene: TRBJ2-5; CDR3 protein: CASTNQGITETQYF; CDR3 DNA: TGTGCCAGCACTAATCAGGGGATTACGGAGACCCAGTACTTC
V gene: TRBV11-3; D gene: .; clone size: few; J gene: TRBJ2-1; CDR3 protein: CASSPGGARAEQFF; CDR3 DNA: TGTGCCAGCAGCCCCGGTGGCGCTAGGGCTGAGCAGTTCTTC
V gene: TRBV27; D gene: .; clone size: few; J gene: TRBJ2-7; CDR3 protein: CASSPVGSWGYEQYF; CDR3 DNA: TGTGCCAGCAGTCCGGTCGGAAGTTGGGGCTACGAGCAGTACTTC
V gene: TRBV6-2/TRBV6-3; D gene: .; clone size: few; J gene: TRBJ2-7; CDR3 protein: CASSSRDQIIYEQYF; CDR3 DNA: TGTGCCAGCAGTTCCCGGGACCAGATAATCTACGAGCAGTACTTC
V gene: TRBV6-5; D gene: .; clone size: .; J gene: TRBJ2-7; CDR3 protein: CASSSQAGTPYEQYF; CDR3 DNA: TGTGCCAGCAGTTCCCAAGCCGGGACCCCCTACGAGCAGTACTTC
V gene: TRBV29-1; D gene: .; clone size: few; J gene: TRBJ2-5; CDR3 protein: CSVPRRCRQAQETQYF; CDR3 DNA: TGCAGCGTTCCGCGACGATGTAGACAAGCCCAAGAGACCCAGTACTTC
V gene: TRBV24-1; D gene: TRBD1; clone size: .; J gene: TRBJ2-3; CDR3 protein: CAASDGTGADTQYF; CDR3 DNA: TGTGCCGCGTCCGACGGCACAGGGGCGGATACGCAGTATTTT
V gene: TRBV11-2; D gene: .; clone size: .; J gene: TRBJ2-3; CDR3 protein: CASSVSEASDTQYF; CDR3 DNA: TGTGCCAGCAGCGTATCGGAGGCCTCAGATACGCAGTATTTT
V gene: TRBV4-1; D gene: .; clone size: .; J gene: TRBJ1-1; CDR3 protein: CASSQDRDMLTEAFF; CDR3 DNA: TGCGCCAGCAGCCAAGACCGAGACATGCTCACTGAAGCTTTCTTT
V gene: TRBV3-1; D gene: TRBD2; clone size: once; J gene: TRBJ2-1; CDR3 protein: CASSRKLAGSYNEQFF; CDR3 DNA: TGTGCCAGCAGCCGAAAACTAGCGGGATCTTACAATGAGCAGTTCTTC
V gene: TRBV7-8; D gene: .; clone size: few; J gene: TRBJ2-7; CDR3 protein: CASSFQGFEQYF; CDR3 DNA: TGTGCCAGCAGCTTTCAGGGTTTCGAGCAGTACTTC
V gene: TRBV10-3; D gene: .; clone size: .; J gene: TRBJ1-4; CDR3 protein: CAIGVSRESDEKLFF; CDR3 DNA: TGTGCCATCGGGGTTTCGAGGGAGTCTGATGAAAAACTGTTTTTT
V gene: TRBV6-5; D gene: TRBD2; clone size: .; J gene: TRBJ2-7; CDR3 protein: CASSKQSGRAYEQYF; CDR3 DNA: TGTGCCAGCAGTAAACAAAGCGGGAGGGCATACGAGCAGTACTTC
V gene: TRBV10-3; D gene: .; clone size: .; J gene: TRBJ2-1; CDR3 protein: CAISLREGVDEQFF; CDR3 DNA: TGTGCCATCAGTCTCAGGGAGGGGGTCGATGAGCAGTTCTTC
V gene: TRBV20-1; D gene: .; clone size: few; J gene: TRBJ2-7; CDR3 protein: CSVVEGGGREQYF; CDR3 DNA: TGCAGTGTTGTGGAGGGAGGGGGCCGCGAGCAGTACTTC
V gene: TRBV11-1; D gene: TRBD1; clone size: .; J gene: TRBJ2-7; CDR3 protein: CASSQMPGQGYEQYF; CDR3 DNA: TGTGCCAGCAGCCAAATGCCGGGACAGGGGTACGAGCAGTACTTC
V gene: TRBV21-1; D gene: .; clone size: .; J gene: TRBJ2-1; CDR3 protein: CASRRNPGAEMGPDEQFF; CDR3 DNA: TGTGCCAGCCGAAGAAACCCCGGGGCGGAAATGGGGCCCGATGAGCAGTTCTTC
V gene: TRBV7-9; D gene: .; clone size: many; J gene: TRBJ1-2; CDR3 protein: CASSLARAGANYGYTF; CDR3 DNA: TGTGCCAGCAGCTTAGCGAGGGCAGGGGCTAACTATGGCTACACCTTC
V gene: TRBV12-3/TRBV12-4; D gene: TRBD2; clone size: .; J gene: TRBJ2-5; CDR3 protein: CASSSTSGPQKTQYF; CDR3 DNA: TGTGCCAGCAGCTCAACTAGCGGACCACAAAAGACCCAGTACTTC
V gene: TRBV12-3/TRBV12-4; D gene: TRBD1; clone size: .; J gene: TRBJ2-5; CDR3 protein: CASRPGTGDQETQYF; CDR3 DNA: TGTGCCAGCAGGCCCGGGACAGGGGACCAAGAGACCCAGTACTTC
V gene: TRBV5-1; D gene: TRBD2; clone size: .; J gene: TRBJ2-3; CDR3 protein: CASRLTSGRTDTQYF; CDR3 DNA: TGCGCCAGCAGGTTGACTAGCGGACGCACAGATACGCAGTATTTT
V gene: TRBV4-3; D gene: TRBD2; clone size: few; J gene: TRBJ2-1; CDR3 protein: CASSQDRAGVENEQFF; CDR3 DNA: TGCGCCAGCAGCCAAGATAGAGCGGGAGTTGAGAATGAGCAGTTCTTC
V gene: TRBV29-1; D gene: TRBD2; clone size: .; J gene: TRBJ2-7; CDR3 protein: CSVAASGRVSHEQYF; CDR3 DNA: TGCAGCGTTGCGGCTAGCGGGAGGGTGTCCCACGAGCAGTACTTC
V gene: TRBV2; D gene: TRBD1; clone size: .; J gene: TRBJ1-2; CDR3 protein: CASSPGQEGYGYTF; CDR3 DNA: TGTGCCAGCAGCCCGGGACAGGAGGGCTATGGCTACACCTTC
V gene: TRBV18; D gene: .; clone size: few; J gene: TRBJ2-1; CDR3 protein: CASSPPGARNEQFF; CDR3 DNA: TGTGCCAGCTCACCTCCCGGAGCTCGGAATGAGCAGTTCTTC
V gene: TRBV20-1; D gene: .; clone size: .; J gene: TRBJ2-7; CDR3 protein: CSAKDFRYEQYF; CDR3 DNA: TGCAGTGCCAAGGACTTCCGCTACGAGCAGTACTTC
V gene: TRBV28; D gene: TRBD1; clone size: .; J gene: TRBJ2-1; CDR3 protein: CASSIATGGSYNEQFF; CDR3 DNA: TGTGCCAGCAGTATAGCTACAGGGGGTTCCTACAATGAGCAGTTCTTC
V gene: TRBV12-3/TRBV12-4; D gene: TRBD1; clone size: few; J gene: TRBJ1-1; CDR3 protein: CASSAIPGQGTWGTEAFF; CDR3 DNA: TGTGCCAGCAGTGCTATACCGGGACAGGGGACGTGGGGCACTGAAGCTTTCTTT
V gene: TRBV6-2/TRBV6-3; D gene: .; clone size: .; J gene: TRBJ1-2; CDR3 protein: CASSRQVLDYGYTF; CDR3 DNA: TGTGCCAGCAGCAGACAGGTTCTCGACTATGGCTACACCTTC
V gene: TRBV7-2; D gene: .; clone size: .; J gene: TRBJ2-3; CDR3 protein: CASSLRGDATDTQYF; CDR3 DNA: TGTGCCAGCAGCTTACGGGGAGATGCCACAGATACGCAGTATTTT
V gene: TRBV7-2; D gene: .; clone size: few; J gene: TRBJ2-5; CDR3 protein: CASSLGWAGTQYF; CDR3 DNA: TGTGCCAGCAGCTTAGGATGGGCAGGGACCCAGTACTTC
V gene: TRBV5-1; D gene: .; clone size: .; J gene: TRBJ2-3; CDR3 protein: CASSLGGGDPSTDTQYF; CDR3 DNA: TGCGCCAGCAGCTTGGGTGGGGGAGATCCTAGCACAGATACGCAGTATTTT
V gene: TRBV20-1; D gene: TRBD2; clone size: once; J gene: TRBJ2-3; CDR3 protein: CSARDITSGESTDTQYF; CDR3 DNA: TGCAGTGCTAGAGATATAACTAGCGGGGAAAGCACAGATACGCAGTATTTT
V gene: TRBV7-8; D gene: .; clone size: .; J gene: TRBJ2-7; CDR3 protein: CASSPHGWGPSDEQYF; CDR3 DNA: TGTGCCAGCAGCCCCCACGGTTGGGGGCCGTCCGACGAGCAGTACTTC
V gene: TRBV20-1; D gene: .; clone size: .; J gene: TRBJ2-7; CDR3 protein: CSAGGTSYEQYF; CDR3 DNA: TGCAGTGCTGGAGGGACTTCCTACGAGCAGTACTTC
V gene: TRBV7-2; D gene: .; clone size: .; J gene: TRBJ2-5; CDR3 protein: CASSLRGLGQETQYF; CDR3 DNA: TGTGCCAGCAGCTTAAGGGGACTGGGACAAGAGACCCAGTACTTC
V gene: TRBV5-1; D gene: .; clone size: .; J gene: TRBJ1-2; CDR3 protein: CADSGGASGYTF; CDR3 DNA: TGCGCGGATAGCGGGGGTGCGAGTGGCTACACCTTC
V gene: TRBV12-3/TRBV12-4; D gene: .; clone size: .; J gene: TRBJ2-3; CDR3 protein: CASKVRTDTQYF; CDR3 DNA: TGTGCCAGCAAGGTGCGCACAGATACGCAGTATTTT
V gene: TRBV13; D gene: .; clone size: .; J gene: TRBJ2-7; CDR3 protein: CASSLAGFKKEEQYF; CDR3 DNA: TGTGCCAGCAGCTTAGCAGGATTCAAAAAGGAAGAGCAGTACTTC
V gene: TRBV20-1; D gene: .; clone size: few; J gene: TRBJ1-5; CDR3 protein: CSAGGAGSNQPQHF; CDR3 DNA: TGCAGTGCTGGCGGGGCGGGAAGCAATCAGCCCCAGCATTTT
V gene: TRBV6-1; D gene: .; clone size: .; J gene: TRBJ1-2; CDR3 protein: CASSDPYARGYTF; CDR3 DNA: TGTGCCAGCAGTGACCCCTACGCCCGGGGCTACACCTTC
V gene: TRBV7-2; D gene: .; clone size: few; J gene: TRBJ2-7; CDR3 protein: CASSLVFYEQYF; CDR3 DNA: TGTGCCAGCAGCTTAGTTTTCTACGAGCAGTACTTC
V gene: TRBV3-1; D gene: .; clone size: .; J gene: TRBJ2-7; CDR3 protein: CASSQEWPVYEQYF; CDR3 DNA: TGTGCCAGCAGCCAAGAATGGCCCGTCTACGAGCAGTACTTC
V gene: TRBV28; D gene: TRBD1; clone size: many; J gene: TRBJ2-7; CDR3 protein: CASIDRAGEQYF; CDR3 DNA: TGTGCCAGCATCGACAGGGCCGGCGAGCAGTACTTC
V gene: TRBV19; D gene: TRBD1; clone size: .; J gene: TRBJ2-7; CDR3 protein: CASSTGQEPYEQYF; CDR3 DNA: TGTGCCAGTAGCACGGGACAGGAACCCTACGAGCAGTACTTC
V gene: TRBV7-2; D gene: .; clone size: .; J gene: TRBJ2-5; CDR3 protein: CASSPQPAGPFQETQYF; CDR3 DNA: TGTGCCAGCAGCCCCCAACCGGCGGGGCCCTTCCAAGAGACCCAGTACTTC